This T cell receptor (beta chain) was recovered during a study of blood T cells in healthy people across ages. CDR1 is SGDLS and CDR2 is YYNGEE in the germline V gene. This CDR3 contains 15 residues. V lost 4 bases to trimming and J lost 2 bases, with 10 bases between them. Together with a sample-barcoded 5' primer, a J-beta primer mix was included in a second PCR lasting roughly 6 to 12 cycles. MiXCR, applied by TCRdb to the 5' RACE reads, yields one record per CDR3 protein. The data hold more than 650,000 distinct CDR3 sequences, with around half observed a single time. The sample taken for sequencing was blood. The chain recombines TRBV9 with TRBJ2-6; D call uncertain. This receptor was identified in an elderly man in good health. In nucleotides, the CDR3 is TGTGCCAGCAGCACGACGGGTACTGGGGCCAACGTCCTGACTTTC. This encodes CASSTTGTGANVLTF.